What follows are 5 T cell receptor beta chains derived from one specimen sequenced in a study of T cell clones after liver transplantation. Repertoires were generated with immunoSEQ multiplex PCR, while TCRdb's copy carries only in-frame clones and drops some. The sample lists around 76,000 clones, 80% occurring once. Here the sequenced sample was CD4+ T cells from blood, taken 12 months after liver transplant. These receptor sequences come from a human patient who received a liver transplant. Part of the T cell pool may stem from the graft donor.

The chain carries TRBV28 and TRBJ1-5, with D unclear. V dropped 6 bases and J dropped 4 bases, with 16 bases sitting between them. The CDR3 loop spans 15 amino acids. The germline CDR1 and CDR2 sequences are MDHEN and SYDVKM. The CDR3 DNA reads TGTGCCAGCAGCTGGGCCCTGTTCCAAAATCAGCCCCAGCATTTT. The encoded protein is CASSWALFQNQPQHF.

The chain has TRBV9 and TRBJ1-1; no firm D call. The V and J ends lost 4 bases and 4 bases respectively, with 14 bases between them. CDR1 is SGDLS and CDR2 is YYNGEE in the germline V gene. The CDR3 is 14 residues long. The CDR3: CASSPATGATEAFF. CDR3 bases: TGTGCCAGCAGCCCTGCGACGGGTGCCACTGAAGCTTTCTTT.

The gene calls are TRBV10-3 and TRBJ2-7; D call uncertain. The CDR3 is made up of 13 amino acids. Trimming pared 8 bases from V and 3 bases from J, leaving 14 bases between. Per germline, CDR1 ENHRY and CDR2 SYGVKD. The CDR3 DNA follows: TGTGCCATCGGGCGTAAGGACGGCTACGAGCAGTACTTC. This sequence encodes CAIGRKDGYEQYF.

V is TRBV5-1 and J is TRBJ1-1; D not certain. Germline lookup yields CDR1 SGHRS and CDR2 YFSETQ. V lost 0 bases and J lost 8, with 14 bases in between. This CDR3 has 14 residues. CDR3: CASSLGSSPTEAFF. CDR3 nucleotide sequence: TGCGCCAGCAGCTTGGGGTCTTCCCCAACGGAAGCTTTCTTT.

This rearrangement joins TRBV27 to TRBJ2-7, with a weak D call TRBD1 (5 bases). The CDR3 spans 17 residues. V was shortened by 6 bases and J by 4 bases, with 25 bases between the two germline ends. Germline loops: CDR1 MNHEY, CDR2 SMNVEV (reference sequence). Here the CDR3 reads CASSPPLGASRAYEQYF. DNA for the CDR3: TGTGCCAGCAGCCCCCCTCTAGGGGCCTCCCGAGCATACGAGCAGTACTTC.